The present entry profiles one T cell receptor beta chain with its context. What it binds is unknown. Isolation per sample recovered at least 7 million PBMCs. At least 6 micrograms of total RNA were extracted per sample. Primers used in a second PCR of roughly 7 to 12 cycles were a sample-barcoded 5' primer and a J-beta primer mix. One entry per CDR3 protein results from TCRdb running MiXCR on the 5' RACE reads. The sample consists of hundreds of thousands of distinct CDR3 sequences, about 30% of them appearing once. The record originates from a study of blood T cells in healthy people across ages. Study results and limitations: Roughly linearly, TCR beta diversity per million T cells fell as age increased. The study could not conclusively compare naive and antigen-experienced cells, given its unsorted PBMCs.

The germline V gene has CDR1 SGHRS and CDR2 YFSETQ. The V end lost 0 bases, the J end lost 2 bases, and 9 bases lay between the germline ends. CDR3 length: 14 amino acids. The source material was blood. The sequence derives from a woman of 80 years or more in good health. This chain uses TRBV5-1 with TRBJ2-7; TRBD2 might be the D (6 bases). For the CDR3, the DNA is TGCGCCAGCAGCTTGGCGGGAGAGGCCTACGAGCAGTACTTC. Residues: CASSLAGEAYEQYF.